This TCR beta chain was captured in a study of blood T cells in healthy people across ages. Study at large: About one barcoded TCR beta cDNA was captured per two T cells.

Trimming shortened V by 6 bases and J by 2 bases, and 11 bases separated the two germline ends. This CDR3 is built from 13 residues. Germline V gives CDR1 SNHLY, CDR2 FYNNEI. PCR was performed a second time for about 7 to 12 cycles using a sample-barcoded 5' primer and a J-beta primer mix. TCRdb used MiXCR to reprocess the 5' RACE reads, holding one entry per CDR3 protein. In the table there are approximately 1.5 million distinct CDR3 sequences, roughly 32% of which are singletons. Isolation yielded PBMCs, at least 6 million per sample, in every case. This receptor was identified in a woman aged 30 to 39 in good health. The specimen was blood. This sequence joins TRBV2 and TRBJ2-7, with D perhaps given as TRBD1 or TRBD2 (5 bases each). The CDR3 bases are TGTGCCAGCAGCGGGACGTTGACCTACGAGCAGTACTTC. This sequence encodes CASSGTLTYEQYF.